This T cell receptor beta chain was profiled in a study of PD-L1 blockade in urothelial cancer. Study-level information: Blood analyses occurred 3 weeks (second dose) and 6 weeks post treatment start.

TCRdb's copy holds only in-frame clones and misses some; the assay was immunoSEQ multiplex PCR. The sample has about 55,000 clones, 60% to 80% seen once; the top ten hold 3% to 4%. Trimming removed 1 base at V and 4 bases at J, with 16 bases between. The CDR3 spans 17 residues. CDR1 is LNHNV and CDR2 is YYDKDF in the germline V gene (reference sequence). The chain joins TRBV15 to TRBJ2-2; tentatively, D is TRBD1 (5 bases). The receptor's source is a man between 65 and 85 years old with urothelial cancer. The starting material was PBMCs, obtained around atezolizumab (anti-PD-L1) treatment. The DNA of the CDR3 is TGTGCCACCAGCAGAGTTTTAACAGGTGCGACCACCGGGGAGCTGTTTTTT. This sequence encodes CATSRVLTGATTGELFF.